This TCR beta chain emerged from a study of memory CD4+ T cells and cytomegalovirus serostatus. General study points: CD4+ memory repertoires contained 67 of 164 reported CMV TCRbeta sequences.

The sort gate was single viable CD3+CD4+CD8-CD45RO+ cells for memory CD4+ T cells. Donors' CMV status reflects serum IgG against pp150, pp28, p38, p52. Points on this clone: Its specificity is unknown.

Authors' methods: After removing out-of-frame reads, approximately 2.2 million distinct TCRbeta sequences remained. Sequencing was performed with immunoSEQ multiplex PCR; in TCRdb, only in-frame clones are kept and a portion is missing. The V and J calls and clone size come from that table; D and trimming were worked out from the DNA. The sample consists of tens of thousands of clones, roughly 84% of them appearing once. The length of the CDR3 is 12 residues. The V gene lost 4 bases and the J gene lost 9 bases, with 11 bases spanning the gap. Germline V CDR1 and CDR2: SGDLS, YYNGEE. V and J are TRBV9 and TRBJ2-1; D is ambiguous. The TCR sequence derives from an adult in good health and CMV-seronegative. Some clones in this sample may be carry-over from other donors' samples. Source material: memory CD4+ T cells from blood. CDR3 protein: CASSYTELEQFF. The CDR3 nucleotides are TGTGCCAGCAGCTACACAGAGCTTGAGCAGTTCTTC.